The present T cell receptor (beta chain) was sequenced within a study of T cell responses to AZD1222 COVID-19 vaccine. In regard to this clone: No antigen is known for it.

Data came from immunoSEQ multiplex PCR; TCRdb stores just in-frame clones and leaves some out. The sample contains about 160,000 clones, around 92% of which appear only once. The study, taken as a whole, reports: Seropositive AZD1222 recipients at baseline numbered only five or six. When two AZD1222 doses had been given, Spike-specific TCR breadth and depth rose. Across spike, vaccine-associated CD4 TCRs were found, dominant at 160-218 and 743-854. Mostly white British, mostly female donors; authors suggested clonal diversity may be underestimated.

The CDR3 consists of 8 residues. The chain couples TRBV21-1 to TRBJ2-2; the D call TRBD2 from the table was never checked on the DNA. TRBV21-1 is a pseudogene locus. Sample: peripheral blood, taken on day 0 of MenACWY control vaccination. The clonotype comes from an adult in good health. CDR3 nucleotides: TGTGCCAGCAGCGGGAGGCAGTTT. Translating gives CASSGRQF.